One sample yielded the 11 T cell receptor beta chains listed below, sequenced in a study of spatial heterogeneity in lung cancer. TCRdb reprocessed the 5' RACE reads with MiXCR, giving one entry per CDR3 protein. The table has about 13,000 distinct CDR3 sequences, 5.2% seen once. The time point is: sample taken at primary tumor resection. Unsorted whole RNA of tumor, nontumor lung or frozen PBMC was sequenced. Sequencing used lung tumor tissue, obtained at surgery. These receptors were obtained from a human donor with early-stage non-small cell lung cancer.

There are many counts of this clonotype. Since the library was made to target alpha chains, this beta chain is a stray read and its abundance is not meaningful. The chain links TRBV7-9 to TRBJ1-6; maybe TRBD1 (5 bases). Germline CDR1 SEHNR, CDR2 FQNEAQ (reference sequence). CDR3 size: 14 residues. The ends were cut back, 5 bases at V and 7 bases at J, with 12 bases in the middle. The DNA of the CDR3 is TGTGCCAGCAGCCCGTGGGGGGTGAATTCACCCCTCCACTTT. It codes for CASSPWGVNSPLHF.

This clonotype turned up a few times. This beta chain is an off-target read within a library intended for alpha chains, so its frequency means little. The V gene is TRBV6-1, the J gene TRBJ2-7; D is unresolved. Germline V gene sequence: CDR1 MNHNS, CDR2 SASEGT. V was shortened by 2 bases and J by 2 bases, with 10 bases between the two germline ends. The CDR3 runs to 14 residues. The CDR3 sequence is CASSESGVPYEQYF. CDR3 nucleotide sequence: TGTGCCAGCAGTGAATCTGGGGTACCCTACGAGCAGTACTTC.

This clonotype was counted only a few times. This beta chain represents an off-target read in a library built for alpha chains; its size is of limited meaning. V gene TRBV12-3 or TRBV12-4 combines with J gene TRBJ2-2; D gene ambiguous. The V and J ends lost 5 bases and 5 bases respectively, with 3 bases between them. The CDR3 runs 11 residues. CDR3 protein: CASSRTGELFF. DNA for the CDR3: TGTGCCAGCAGTCGTACCGGGGAGCTGTTTTTT.

This clonotype showed up many times. Found in a library prepared for alpha chains, this beta chain is an off-target read, and its abundance has little meaning. The chain uses TRBV12-3 or TRBV12-4 and TRBJ2-3; the D gene is possibly TRBD1 (6 bases). The V end lost 3 bases, the J end lost 10 bases, and 17 bases lay between the germline ends. This CDR3 comprises 14 residues. The CDR3 loop is CASSFTRQERPQYF. The CDR3 coding sequence is TGTGCCAGCAGTTTCACACGACAGGAACGACCGCAGTATTTT.

This clonotype has a count of ten or more. A library prepared for alpha chains yielded this beta chain as an off-target read; its size is of little meaning. This chain joins TRBV7-9 and TRBJ1-4; TRBD1 might be the D (6 bases). This CDR3 has 15 residues. The germline V gene has CDR1 SEHNR and CDR2 FQNEAQ (reference sequence). The V gene lost 2 bases and the J gene lost 5 bases, with 12 bases spanning the gap. CDR3 sequence (DNA): TGTGCCAGCAGCTTAAACGGGGGGCCGAATGAAAAACTGTTTTTT. Translation gives CASSLNGGPNEKLFF. The entire variable domain, with the rest obtained from reference TRBV7-9 and TRBJ1-4, is as follows: DTGVSQNPRHKITKRGQNVTFRCDPISEHNRLYWYRQTLGQGPEFLTYFQNEAQLEKSRLLSDRFSAERPKGSFSTLEIQRTEQGDSAMYLCASSLNGGPNEKLFFGSGTQLSVL.

This clonotype showed up many times. The library was built for alpha chains, so this beta chain is an off-target read and its size means little. The chain is built from TRBV2 and TRBJ2-1; 8 positions match TRBD2. The germline gives CDR1 SNHLY, CDR2 FYNNEI. J gave up 6 bases and V 6 bases, and 10 bases lay outside the gene matches. This CDR3 contains 15 residues. DNA for the CDR3: TGTGCCAGCAGCGCAACTAGCGGTGCAAGCAATGAGCAGTTCTTC. This translates into CASSATSGASNEQFF.

This clonotype was observed at least ten times. Found in a library prepared for alpha chains, this beta chain is an off-target read, and its abundance has little meaning. The chain recombines TRBV15 with TRBJ2-3, with 10 bases identical to TRBD1. The germline V gene has CDR1 LNHNV and CDR2 YYDKDF (reference sequence). This CDR3 spans 16 amino acids. The junction had 9 bases not matched to a gene; V was cut back by 4 bases and J by 5 bases. The CDR3 bases are TGTGCCACCAGCACGGCAAGACAGGGGGCAATAGATACGCAGTATTTT. It is translated as CATSTARQGAIDTQYF.

This clonotype appeared many times. This beta chain appears as a stray read in a library generated for alpha chains; its size is not informative. The chain combines TRBV7-3 with TRBJ2-3; no firm D call. The CDR3 is 15 residues long. CDR1 and CDR2 (germline): SGHTA, FQGTGA. V lost 5 bases and J lost 3, with 15 bases in between. CDR3 loop: CASSVSLVETDTQYF. CDR3 DNA: TGTGCCAGCAGCGTAAGCTTAGTAGAAACAGATACGCAGTATTTT.

Ten or more counts support this clonotype. This beta chain appears as a stray read in a library generated for alpha chains; its size is not informative. V gene TRBV7-8 combines with J gene TRBJ1-4; no reliable D call. This CDR3 is built from 15 residues. The germline V gene encodes CDR1 SGHVS and CDR2 FQNEAQ. Trimming took 7 bases from V and 2 from J, leaving 14 bases between them. CDR3 protein: CASIHHLGTNEKLFF. The CDR3 nucleotides read TGTGCCAGCATACATCACTTGGGTACTAATGAAAAACTGTTTTTT.

About this clonotype itself: The size of this beta chain means little, since it is a stray read in a library made for alpha chains. The rearrangement joins TRBV20-1 to TRBJ2-3, with 11 bases that match TRBD2. Trimming removed 0 bases from V and 14 bases from J; junction bases left unmatched: 13. The CDR3 extends over 15 amino acids. Germline V gene data show CDR1 as DFQATT and CDR2 as SNEGSKA (reference sequence). In DNA, the CDR3 is TGCAGTGCTAGAGATGCAGCTAGCGGGAGGTCGGCGTGGTATTTT. It translates to CSARDAASGRSAWYF.

This clonotype was observed at least ten times. The library was prepared for alpha chains; this beta chain is a stray read, so its frequency means little. CDR3 residues: CASSQDLRRLGTEAFF. The CDR3 DNA follows: TGTGCCAGCAGCCAAGATTTACGGCGCCTGGGCACTGAAGCTTTCTTT. The gene calls are TRBV3-1 and TRBJ1-1; no reliable D call. V was shortened by 0 bases and J by 4 bases, with 15 bases between the two germline ends. The CDR3 extends over 16 amino acids. Germline lookup yields CDR1 LGHDT and CDR2 YNNKEL (reference sequence).